Each of the 15 T cell receptor beta chains below was sequenced from the same sample in a study of blood T cell repertoires in COVID-19. Data came from immunoSEQ multiplex PCR; TCRdb stores just in-frame clones and leaves some out. The profile shows 350,000 to 500,000 clones, about 88% of them singletons. The source material was PBMCs or T cells enriched from blood (not recorded which). These TCRs come from a woman younger than 35 who had been exposed to COVID-19.

The chain carries TRBV6-2 or TRBV6-3 and TRBJ2-7; TRBD1 matches 8 bases. CDR1 and CDR2 from the germline V gene are MNHEY and SVGEGT. V lost 5 bases and J lost 5; bases outside the gene matches: 11. The CDR3 is made up of 15 amino acids. The CDR3 DNA reads TGTGCCAGCAGTGGCCCCAGACAGGGGAAGGACGAGCAGTACTTC. Translating gives CASSGPRQGKDEQYF.

The chain carries TRBV27 and TRBJ2-5, with D unresolved. Per the germline V gene, CDR1 is MNHEY and CDR2 is SMNVEV (reference sequence). The CDR3 has 11 residues. V lost 4 bases and J lost 5, with 5 bases in between. The CDR3 reads CASSSRETQYF. Written as DNA, the CDR3 is TGTGCCAGCAGTTCGAGGGAGACCCAGTACTTC.

The CDR3 DNA is TGTGCCAGCAGCCAAGACAGCAGGGCCTCCTACGAGCAGTACTTC. Residues: CASSQDSRASYEQYF. The chain has TRBV3-1 (or the pseudogene TRBV3-2) and TRBJ2-7; TRBD1 is a possible D gene (5 bases). Looked up from germline, CDR1 is LGHDT and CDR2 is YNNKEL (reference sequence). The V and J ends lost 0 bases and 0 bases respectively, with 9 bases between them. This CDR3 has 15 residues.

This sequence joins TRBV11-3 and TRBJ2-2; possible D gene TRBD2, 6 bases. This CDR3 comprises 15 residues. Trimming removed 1 base from V and 4 bases from J, with 10 bases in between. From germline, CDR1 is SGHNT and CDR2 YENEEA. The CDR3 DNA sequence: TGTGCCAGCAGCTTAGGACTAGGAGGCACCGGGGAGCTGTTTTTT. Its translation is CASSLGLGGTGELFF. Using reference TRBV11-3 and TRBJ2-2 for the parts outside the CDR3, the full variable domain is EAGVVQSPRYKIIEKKQPVAFWCNPISGHNTLYWYLQNLGQGPELLIRYENEEAVDDSQLPKDRFSAERLKGVDSTLKIQPAELGDSAVYLCASSLGLGGTGELFFGEGSRLTVL.

The rearrangement joins TRBV28 to TRBJ1-2; tentatively, D is TRBD1 (5 bases). CDR1 is MDHEN, CDR2 SYDVKM, per germline. The V gene lost 7 bases and the J gene lost 0 bases, with 15 bases spanning the gap. This CDR3 has 15 residues. In nucleotides, the CDR3 is TGTGCCAGCAAGGACACAGAATATTCTAACTATGGCTACACCTTC. It encodes CASKDTEYSNYGYTF.

This clone was counted a few times. CDR3: CASSFGTGVRYEQYF. In nucleotides, the CDR3 is TGTGCCAGCAGTTTTGGGACAGGAGTTCGCTACGAGCAGTACTTC. This chain joins TRBV27 and TRBJ2-7; TRBD1 matches 8 bases. V gave up 3 bases and J gave up 3 bases; unmatched junction bases: 7. This CDR3 has 15 residues. Per germline, CDR1 MNHEY and CDR2 SMNVEV (reference sequence).

The CDR3 bases are TGTGCCAGCTCACCCGGGACAGGGGCAGGCGAGCAGTACTTC. Its protein product is CASSPGTGAGEQYF. The V and J genes are TRBV18 and TRBJ2-7, with 10 bases that match TRBD1. J gave up 6 bases and V 3 bases, and 5 bases lay outside the gene matches. This CDR3 is built from 14 residues. Germline V CDR1 and CDR2: KGHSH, LQKENI.

The V call is TRBV28, the J call TRBJ2-7; 7 bases are shared with TRBD1. Germline-derived CDR1 and CDR2 are MDHEN and SYDVKM. The CDR3 is made up of 15 amino acids. The ends lost 11 bases at V and 5 bases at J; junction bases unmatched: 18. The CDR3: CAGESDRAKYHEQYF. In DNA form, the CDR3 reads TGTGCCGGCGAGTCTGACAGGGCCAAGTACCACGAGCAGTACTTC. The full variable domain, completed using reference TRBV28 and TRBJ2-7, is DVKVTQSSRYLVKRTGEKVFLECVQDMDHENMFWYRQDPGLGLRLIYFSYDVKMKEKGDIPEGYSVSREKKERFSLILESASTNQTSMYLCAGESDRAKYHEQYFGPGTRLTVT.

V usage is TRBV28 and J usage is TRBJ2-7; a possible D gene is TRBD1 (6 bases). In germline, CDR1 is MDHEN, CDR2 SYDVKM. CDR3 size: 15 residues. V gave up 6 bases and J gave up 4 bases, with 19 bases separating them. CDR3 nucleotides: TGTGCCAGCAGAGAATCTAAGGACAGTGATTACGAGCAGTACTTC. Protein sequence: CASRESKDSDYEQYF. Drawing the rest from reference TRBV28 and TRBJ2-7, the complete variable domain is DVKVTQSSRYLVKRTGEKVFLECVQDMDHENMFWYRQDPGLGLRLIYFSYDVKMKEKGDIPEGYSVSREKKERFSLILESASTNQTSMYLCASRESKDSDYEQYFGPGTRLTVT.

This chain joins TRBV6-1 and TRBJ2-1; D may be TRBD1 (5 bases). The CDR3 is 17 amino acids. Germline values: CDR1 MNHNS, CDR2 SASEGT. V dropped 2 bases and J dropped 3 bases, with 17 bases sitting between them. The CDR3 bases are TGTGCCAGCAGTGAATTTCACTCAGGGTCTCTCTACAATGAGCAGTTCTTC. Its translation: CASSEFHSGSLYNEQFF.

CDR3 coding DNA: TGTGCCAGCAGTTTAGCGAGAACAGGGGTGGGCTCCTACGAGCAGTACTTC. It specifies CASSLARTGVGSYEQYF. V and J are TRBV28 and TRBJ2-7; TRBD1 aligns across 7 bases. Germline values: CDR1 MDHEN, CDR2 SYDVKM. This CDR3 region has 17 residues. J lost 0 bases, V lost 2 bases, and 10 bases had no gene match.

The rearrangement links TRBV3-1 (or the pseudogene TRBV3-2) to TRBJ2-7; D ambiguous. CDR3 length: 11 residues. The V gene lost 1 base and the J gene lost 7 bases, with 5 bases spanning the gap. Per germline, CDR1 LGHDT and CDR2 YNNKEL (reference sequence). The CDR3 DNA reads as TGTGCCAGCAGCCAAGGGAGAGAGCAGTACTTC. This gives the protein CASSQGREQYF.

The rearrangement links TRBV2 to TRBJ1-6; D remains ambiguous. This CDR3 has 15 residues. V was trimmed by 3 bases and J by 4 bases, leaving 10 bases between them. Germline V gene lookup returns CDR1 SNHLY and CDR2 FYNNEI. The CDR3 is CASSERARYNSPLHF. The CDR3 DNA reads as TGTGCCAGCAGTGAGCGGGCCCGGTATAATTCACCCCTCCACTTT.

The chain is built from TRBV4-1 and TRBJ1-6; maybe TRBD1 (5 bases). The CDR3 spans 14 residues. V lost 1 base and J 6 bases, leaving 7 bases between the germline ends. Germline lookup yields CDR1 MGHRA and CDR2 YSYEKL. CDR3 in amino acids: CASSQGQGNSPLHF. The CDR3 DNA follows: TGCGCCAGCAGCCAAGGTCAGGGTAATTCACCCCTCCACTTT.

On this clone: Other nucleotide sequences from this sample produce the same CDR3. This chain connects TRBV5-1 to TRBJ1-4; D possibly corresponds to TRBD1 (6 bases). The CDR3 length is 14 residues. The V end lost 0 bases, the J end lost 7 bases, and 10 bases lay between the germline ends. CDR1 is SGHRS and CDR2 is YFSETQ in the germline V gene. Written as DNA, the CDR3 is TGCGCCAGCAGCTTGGGGGAAGGGGGTGAAAAACTGTTTTTT. Protein: CASSLGEGGEKLFF.